The sequence of this T cell receptor beta chain was determined in a study of blood T cell repertoires in COVID-19. On the study more broadly: Spain, Italy and the United States supplied samples that represented acute and convalescent COVID-19.

CDR3 length equals 17 residues. Per the germline V gene, CDR1 is LGHNT and CDR2 is FRNRAP. V trimming: 4 bases; J trimming: 3 bases; junction bases outside the gene matches: 9. Data came from immunoSEQ multiplex PCR; TCRdb stores just in-frame clones and leaves some out. The profile shows around 200,000 clones, 86% of them singletons. The sequenced sample consisted of peripheral blood. The clonotype comes from a man between 65 and 85 years old with acute or convalescent COVID-19. The chain combines TRBV12-5 with TRBJ2-2, with 9 bases aligning to TRBD1. CDR3 sequence (DNA): TGTGCTAGTGGTTATTCCTACAGGGGGCAGGACACCGGGGAGCTGTTTTTT. This sequence encodes CASGYSYRGQDTGELFF.